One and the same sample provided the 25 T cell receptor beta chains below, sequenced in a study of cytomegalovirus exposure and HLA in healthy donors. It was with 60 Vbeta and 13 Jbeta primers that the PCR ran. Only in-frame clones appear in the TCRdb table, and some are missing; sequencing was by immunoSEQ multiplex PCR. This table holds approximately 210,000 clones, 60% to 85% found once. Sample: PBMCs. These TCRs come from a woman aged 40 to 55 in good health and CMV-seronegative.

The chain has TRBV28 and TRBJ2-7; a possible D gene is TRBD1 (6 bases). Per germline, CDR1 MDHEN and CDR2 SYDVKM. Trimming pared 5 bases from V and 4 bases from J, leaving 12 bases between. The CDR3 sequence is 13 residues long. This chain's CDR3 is CASSISQGYEQYV. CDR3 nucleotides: TGTGCCAGCAGTATTTCACAGGGTTACGAGCAGTACGTC.

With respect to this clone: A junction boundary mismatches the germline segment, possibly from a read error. For the CDR3, the DNA is TGTACCAGCAGCGCAGGCTATGGCTACACCTTC. Translated, it gives CTSSAGYGYTF. V gene TRBV27 combines with J gene TRBJ1-2; D is uncertain. This CDR3 region has 11 residues. Per the germline V gene, CDR1 is MNHEY and CDR2 is SMNVEV (reference sequence).

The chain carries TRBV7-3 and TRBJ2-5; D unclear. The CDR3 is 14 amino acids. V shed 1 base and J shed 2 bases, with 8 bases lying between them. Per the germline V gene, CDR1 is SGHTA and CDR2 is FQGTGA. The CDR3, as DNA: TGTGCCAGCAGCTTAATTCGAGGACAAGAGACCCAGTACTTC. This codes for CASSLIRGQETQYF.

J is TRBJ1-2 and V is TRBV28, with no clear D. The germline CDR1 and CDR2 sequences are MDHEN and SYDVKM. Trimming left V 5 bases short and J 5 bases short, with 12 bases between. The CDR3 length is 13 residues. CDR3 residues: CASSVAGLYGYTF. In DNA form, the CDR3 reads TGTGCCAGCAGTGTGGCAGGACTATATGGCTACACCTTC.

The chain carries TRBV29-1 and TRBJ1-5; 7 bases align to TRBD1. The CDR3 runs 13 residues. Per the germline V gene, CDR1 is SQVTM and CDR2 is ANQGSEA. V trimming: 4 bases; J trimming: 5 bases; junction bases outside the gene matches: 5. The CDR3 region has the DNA TGCAGCGTTGCGGAAACAGGGGATCAGCCCCAGCATTTT. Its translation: CSVAETGDQPQHF.

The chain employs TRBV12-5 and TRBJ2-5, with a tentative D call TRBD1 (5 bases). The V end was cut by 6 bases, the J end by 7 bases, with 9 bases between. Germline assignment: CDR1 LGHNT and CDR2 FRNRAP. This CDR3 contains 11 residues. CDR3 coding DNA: TGTGCTAGTGGCCCCCAGGGGACCCAGTACTTC. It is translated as CASGPQGTQYF.

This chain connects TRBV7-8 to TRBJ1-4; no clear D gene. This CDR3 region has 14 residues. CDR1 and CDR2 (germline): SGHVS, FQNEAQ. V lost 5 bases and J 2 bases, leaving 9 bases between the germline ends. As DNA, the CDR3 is TGTGCCAGCAGCCCCGACGGGACTAATGAAAAACTGTTTTTT. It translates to CASSPDGTNEKLFF.

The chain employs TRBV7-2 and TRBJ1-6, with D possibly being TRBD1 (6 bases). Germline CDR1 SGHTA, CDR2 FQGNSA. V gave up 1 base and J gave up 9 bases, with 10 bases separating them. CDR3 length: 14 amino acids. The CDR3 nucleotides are TGTGCCAGCAGCTTAGGTACAGGGTTTTCACCCCTCCACTTT. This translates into CASSLGTGFSPLHF. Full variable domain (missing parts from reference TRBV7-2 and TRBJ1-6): GAGVSQSPSNKVTEKGKDVELRCDPISGHTALYWYRQSLGQGLEFLIYFQGNSAPDKSGLPSDRFSAERTGGSVSTLTIQRTQQEDSAVYLCASSLGTGFSPLHFGNGTRLTVT.

The CDR3 sequence: CASSEGPYKSSYEQYF. CDR3 DNA sequence: TGTGCCAGCAGTGAAGGTCCATATAAGAGCTCCTACGAGCAGTACTTC. The chain combines TRBV6-1 with TRBJ2-7; D gene unclear. The length of the CDR3 is 16 residues. Germline loops: CDR1 MNHNS, CDR2 SASEGT. Trimming took off 1 base at V and 0 bases at J, with 13 bases between the two ends.

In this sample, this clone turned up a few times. CDR3 bases: TGTGCCAGCTCACAGATACGGACACCGGACTATGGCTACACCTTC. It is translated as CASSQIRTPDYGYTF. This chain joins TRBV18 and TRBJ1-2; D is possibly TRBD1 (5 bases). CDR3 size: 15 residues. The germline V gene encodes CDR1 KGHSH and CDR2 LQKENI. V gave up 4 bases and J gave up 3 bases, with 15 bases separating them. Combining the CDR3 with reference TRBV18 and TRBJ1-2 gives the whole variable domain NAGVMQNPRHLVRRRGQEARLRCSPMKGHSHVYWYRQLPEEGLKFMVYLQKENIIDESGMPKERFSAEFPKEGPSILRIQQVVRGDSAAYFCASSQIRTPDYGYTFGSGTRLTVV.

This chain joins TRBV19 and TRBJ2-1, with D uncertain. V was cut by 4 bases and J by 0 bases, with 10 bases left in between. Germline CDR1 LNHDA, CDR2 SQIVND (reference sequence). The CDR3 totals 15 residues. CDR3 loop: CASSTRKDSYNEQFF. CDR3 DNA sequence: TGTGCCAGTAGTACGCGGAAAGACTCCTACAATGAGCAGTTCTTC.

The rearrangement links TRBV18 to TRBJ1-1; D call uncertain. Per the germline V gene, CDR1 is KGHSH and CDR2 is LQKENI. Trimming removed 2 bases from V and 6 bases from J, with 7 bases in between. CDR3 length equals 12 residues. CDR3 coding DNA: TGTGCCAGCTCACCAGGGCGCGCTGAAGCTTTCTTT. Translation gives CASSPGRAEAFF.

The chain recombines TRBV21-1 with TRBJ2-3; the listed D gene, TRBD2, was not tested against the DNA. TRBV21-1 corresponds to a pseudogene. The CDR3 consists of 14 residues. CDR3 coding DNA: TGTGCCAGCAAAGGAGAGGGGGGGACAGATACGCAGTATTTT. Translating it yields CASKGEGGTDTQYF.

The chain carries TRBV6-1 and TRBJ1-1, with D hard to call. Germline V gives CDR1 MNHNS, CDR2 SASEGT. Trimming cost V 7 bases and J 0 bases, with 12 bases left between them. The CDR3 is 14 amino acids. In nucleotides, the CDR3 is TGTGCCAGCATCAACTACGGGGTGAACACTGAAGCTTTCTTT. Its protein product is CASINYGVNTEAFF.

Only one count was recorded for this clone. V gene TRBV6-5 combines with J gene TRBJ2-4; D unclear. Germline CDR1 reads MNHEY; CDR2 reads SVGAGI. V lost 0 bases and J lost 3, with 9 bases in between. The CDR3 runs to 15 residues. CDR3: CASSYSIQIKNIQYF. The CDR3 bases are TGTGCCAGCAGTTACTCGATACAGATCAAAAACATTCAGTACTTC.

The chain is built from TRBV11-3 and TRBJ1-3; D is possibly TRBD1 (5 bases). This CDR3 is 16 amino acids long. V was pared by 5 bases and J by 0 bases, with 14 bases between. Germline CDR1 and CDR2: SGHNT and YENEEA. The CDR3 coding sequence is TGTGCCAGCAGCGCGACAGTTTTCATCTCTGGAAACACCATATATTTT. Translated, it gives CASSATVFISGNTIYF.

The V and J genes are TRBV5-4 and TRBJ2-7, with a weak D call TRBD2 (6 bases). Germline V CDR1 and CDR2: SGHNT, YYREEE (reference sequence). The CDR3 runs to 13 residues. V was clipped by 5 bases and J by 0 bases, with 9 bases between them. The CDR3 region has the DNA TGTGCCAGCAGGAGAGCGGGCTCCTACGAGCAGTACTTC. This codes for CASRRAGSYEQYF.

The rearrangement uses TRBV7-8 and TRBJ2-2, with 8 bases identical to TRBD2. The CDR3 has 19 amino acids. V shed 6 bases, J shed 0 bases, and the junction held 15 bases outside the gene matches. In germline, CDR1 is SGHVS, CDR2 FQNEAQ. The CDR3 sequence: CASRGGKKRERPNTGELFF. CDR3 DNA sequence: TGTGCCAGCAGAGGGGGGAAAAAGCGGGAGCGGCCGAACACCGGGGAGCTGTTTTTT. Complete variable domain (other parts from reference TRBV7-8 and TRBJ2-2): GAGVSQSPRYKVAKRGQDVALRCDPISGHVSLFWYQQALGQGPEFLTYFQNEAQLDKSGLPSDRFFAERPEGSVSTLKIQRTQQEDSAVYLCASRGGKKRERPNTGELFFGEGSRLTVL.

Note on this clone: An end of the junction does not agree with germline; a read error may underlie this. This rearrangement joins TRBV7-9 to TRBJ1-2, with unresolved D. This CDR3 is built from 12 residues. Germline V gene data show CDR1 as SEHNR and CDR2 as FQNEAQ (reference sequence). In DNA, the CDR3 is TGTTCCAGCAGCTTAGATCCCAATGGCTACACCTTC. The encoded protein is CSSSLDPNGYTF.

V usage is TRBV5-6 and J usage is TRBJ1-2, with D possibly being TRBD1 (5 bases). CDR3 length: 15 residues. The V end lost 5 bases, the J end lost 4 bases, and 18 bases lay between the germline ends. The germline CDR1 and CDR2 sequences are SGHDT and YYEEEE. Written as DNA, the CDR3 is TGTGCCAGCAGATACCAGGCGGGGCAGCTCTATGGCTACACCTTC. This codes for CASRYQAGQLYGYTF.

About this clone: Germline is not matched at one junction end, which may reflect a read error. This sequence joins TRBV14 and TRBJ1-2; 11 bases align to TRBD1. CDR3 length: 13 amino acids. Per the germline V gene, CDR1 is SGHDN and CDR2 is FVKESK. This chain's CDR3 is CASSQARTGGEDF. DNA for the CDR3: TGTGCCAGCAGCCAAGCCCGGACAGGGGGCGAGGACTTC.

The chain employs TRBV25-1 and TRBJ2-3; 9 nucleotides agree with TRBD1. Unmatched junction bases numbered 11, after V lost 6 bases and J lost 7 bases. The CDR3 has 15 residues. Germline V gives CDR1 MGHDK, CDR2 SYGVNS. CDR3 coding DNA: TGTGCCAGCAGGCTCCGGGACAGGGTTGTAAATACGCAGTATTTT. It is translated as CASRLRDRVVNTQYF.

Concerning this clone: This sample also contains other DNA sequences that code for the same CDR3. This CDR3 reads CASSLTLTSGSSETQYF. The CDR3 DNA reads as TGCGCCAGCAGCCTGACTCTTACTAGCGGGAGTAGTGAGACCCAGTACTTC. V and J are TRBV5-1 and TRBJ2-5, with 11 bases that match TRBD2. The V gene end was trimmed by 4 bases and the J gene end by 5 bases; junction bases not matched to a gene: 13. Germline V lookup: CDR1 SGHRS, CDR2 YFSETQ. The CDR3 loop spans 17 amino acids.

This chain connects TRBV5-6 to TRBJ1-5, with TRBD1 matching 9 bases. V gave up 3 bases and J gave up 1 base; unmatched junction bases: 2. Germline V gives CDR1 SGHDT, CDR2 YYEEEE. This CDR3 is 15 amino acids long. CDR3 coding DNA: TGTGCCAGCAGCTGGGGGACAGGGAGCAATCAGCCCCAGCATTTT. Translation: CASSWGTGSNQPQHF.

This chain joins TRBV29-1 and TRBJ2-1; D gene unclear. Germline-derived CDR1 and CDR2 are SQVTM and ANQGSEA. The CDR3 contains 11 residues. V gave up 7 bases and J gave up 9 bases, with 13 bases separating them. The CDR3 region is CSGEVTGEQFF. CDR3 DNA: TGCAGCGGAGAGGTAACGGGTGAGCAGTTCTTC.